Listed below are T cell receptor beta chains from one sample, sequenced in a study of regulatory T cells in long-lasting Graves disease. In TCRdb, the multiplex PCR reads were re-called with MiXCR into one record per CDR3 protein. The data show 200,000 to 250,000 distinct CDR3 sequences, with around 20% seen just once and about 14% held by the top ten. The sequencing used peripheral blood mononuclear cells (PBMCs), collected at new diagnosis, from a patient treated with antithyroid drugs. Receptor source: a female donor with Graves disease. The CDR3 runs from the conserved cysteine through the conserved F or W. D genes are given only for firm matches. Rows give clone size only sometimes, using once, few, many, or a class for an expanded clone.

CDR3 DNA	CDR3 protein	clone size	J gene	V gene	D gene
TGCAGTGCTACAAGACAGGGCGATGCCTACGAGCAGTACTTC	CSATRQGDAYEQYF	many	TRBJ2-7	TRBV20-1	TRBD1
TGTGCCAGCACTGCCCGAGGGGGGGGCCGGCAGCCCCAGCATTTT	CASTARGGGRQPQHF	many	TRBJ1-5	TRBV6-9	NA
TGTGCCAGCAGCGGCGGGGGGTATGGGGGCTACACCTTC	CASSGGGYGGYTF	NA	TRBJ1-2	TRBV7-8	NA
TGTGCCATCAGTGGATGGACAGGGGAATACTATGGCTACACCTTC	CAISGWTGEYYGYTF	many	TRBJ1-2	TRBV10-3	TRBD1
TGTGCCAGCAGCCCGGACAGAAGGAGCTCCTACGAGCAGTACTTC	CASSPDRRSSYEQYF	many	TRBJ2-7	TRBV5-6	NA
TGTGCCAGCAGAAACAGGGAGGCTACTGAAAAACTGTTTTTT	CASRNREATEKLFF	many	TRBJ1-4	TRBV6-2/TRBV6-3	NA
TGTGCCAGCAGTTCCGGCTGGGTTTTTTATGGCTACACCTTC	CASSSGWVFYGYTF	many	TRBJ1-2	TRBV28	NA
TGTGCCAGCAGCTTAGAGGGGGGCCGGGACACAGGATACAATGAGCAGTTCTTC	CASSLEGGRDTGYNEQFF	NA	TRBJ2-1	TRBV7-2	NA
TGTGCCAGCAGCCCCTCCCAGGGGTGGCAAGAGACCCAGTACTTC	CASSPSQGWQETQYF	many	TRBJ2-5	TRBV3-1	NA
TGTGCCAGCAGCCCGCTAGCGACAGGGGCGGGCACAGATACGCAGTATTTT	CASSPLATGAGTDTQYF	many	TRBJ2-3	TRBV5-5	TRBD1
TGTGCCAGCAGTTCTGGACAGGGTATTGAAGCTTTCTTT	CASSSGQGIEAFF	many	TRBJ1-1	TRBV28	TRBD1
TGTGCCAGCAGCTTAGATGGGGCGGGGGGCGGTGAGCAGTTCTTC	CASSLDGAGGGEQFF	many	TRBJ2-1	TRBV11-3	TRBD2
TGTGCCAGCAGTGAGGCCAGTTCCTACGAGCAGTACTTC	CASSEASSYEQYF	NA	TRBJ2-7	TRBV6-1	NA
TGCAGTGCTAGAGATTGGCGGCAAGAGACCCAGTACTTC	CSARDWRQETQYF	many	TRBJ2-5	TRBV20-1	NA
TGTGCCAGCAGGCCCGAAAGAGCGGGAGGCTCAGATACGCAGTATTTT	CASRPERAGGSDTQYF	NA	TRBJ2-3	TRBV2	TRBD2
TGTGCCTGGAGTCCGGTACGGATCACAGATACGCAGTATTTT	CAWSPVRITDTQYF	NA	TRBJ2-3	TRBV30	NA
TGTGCCACCAGTGAATGGACAGGAGACACCGGGGAGCTGTTTTTT	CATSEWTGDTGELFF	many	TRBJ2-2	TRBV24-1	TRBD1
TGCGCCAGCAGTCTTTCAGGGGTTTCGAGGGAGACCCAGTACTTC	CASSLSGVSRETQYF	NA	TRBJ2-5	TRBV5-1	NA
TGTGCCAGCAGTTCAACAGGAGCGGGGGCCTACAATGAGCAGTTCTTC	CASSSTGAGAYNEQFF	many	TRBJ2-1	TRBV28	TRBD2
TGCGCCAGCAGCCCATTCGGGGGAACCGGGGAGCTGTTTTTT	CASSPFGGTGELFF	few	TRBJ2-2	TRBV4-3	NA
TGTGCCAGCAGCCTCGGGACAGCTAAAGCTGAAGCTTTCTTT	CASSLGTAKAEAFF	few	TRBJ1-1	TRBV5-4	TRBD1
TGTGCCAGCAGCGCGGGACAGGGGTTCTACAATGAGCAGTTCTTC	CASSAGQGFYNEQFF	many	TRBJ2-1	TRBV11-1	TRBD1
TGTGCCAGCAGTTTACGGGAAGGTCAGCCCCAGCATTTT	CASSLREGQPQHF	NA	TRBJ1-5	TRBV6-5	NA
TGTGCCAGCAGTTACTCGTCGGGGAAGAACACTGAAGCTTTCTTT	CASSYSSGKNTEAFF	many	TRBJ1-1	TRBV6-5	NA
TGTGCCAGCAGTTTCGCGGTCAGATACTACAATGAGCAGTTCTTC	CASSFAVRYYNEQFF	many	TRBJ2-1	TRBV28	NA
TGTGCCAGCAGTTACGTGGGCGAGCAGTACTTC	CASSYVGEQYF	many	TRBJ2-7	TRBV6-5	NA
TGCGCCAGCAGCCGGACGGGAGGGCCAAGAGAGACCCAGTACTTC	CASSRTGGPRETQYF	many	TRBJ2-5	TRBV5-1	TRBD2
TGTGCCAGCAGTTCCGGGACCCTTAATTACAATGAGCAGTTCTTC	CASSSGTLNYNEQFF	many	TRBJ2-1	TRBV2	NA
TGTGCCAGCAGTTTACGAGGGGCAACCTACGAGCAGTACTTC	CASSLRGATYEQYF	NA	TRBJ2-7	TRBV27	NA
TGCAGCGGCACCTTAGGGACAGCCAAGGAGACCCAGTACTTC	CSGTLGTAKETQYF	many	TRBJ2-5	TRBV29-1	TRBD1
TGTGCCAGCAGAACTAGCGGGAGGGGCACCGGGGAGCTGTTTTTT	CASRTSGRGTGELFF	NA	TRBJ2-2	TRBV12-3/TRBV12-4	TRBD2
TGTGCCAGCAGCCTTTATGCTAGCGGGGTCCAGGGTACGCAGTATTTT	CASSLYASGVQGTQYF	NA	TRBJ2-3	TRBV5-6	TRBD2
TGTGCCAGCAGTGTGCCGGGACTAGCGCTTAGCACAGATACGCAGTATTTT	CASSVPGLALSTDTQYF	many	TRBJ2-3	TRBV28	TRBD2
TGTGCCAGCAGAACGCTAGCGGGAGTCGGCAATGAGCAGTTCTTC	CASRTLAGVGNEQFF	many	TRBJ2-1	TRBV11-2	TRBD2
TGCGCCAGCAGCCTATGGGGACTCCAAGGGGATACGCAGTATTTT	CASSLWGLQGDTQYF	many	TRBJ2-3	TRBV4-1	NA
TGCAGTGCTAGAGAGCAGAGCAATCAGCCCCAGCATTTT	CSAREQSNQPQHF	many	TRBJ1-5	TRBV20-1	NA
TGCAGTGCTAGTGACGGGCGGAACACCGGGGAGCTGTTTTTT	CSASDGRNTGELFF	many	TRBJ2-2	TRBV20-1	NA
TGTGCCAGCAGGTCTTCTGCGGCGGGGGCCAACGTCCTGACTTTC	CASRSSAAGANVLTF	many	TRBJ2-6	TRBV6-2/TRBV6-3	NA
TGTGCCAGCAGCTTGACTAGCGGGAGTGGTGGCACAGATACGCAGTATTTT	CASSLTSGSGGTDTQYF	NA	TRBJ2-3	TRBV7-2	TRBD2
TGTGCCAGCACCAAAGAGGGGGGAGTCCTCTACGAGCAGTACTTC	CASTKEGGVLYEQYF	many	TRBJ2-7	TRBV6-1	NA
TGTGCCAGCACACGAGGACAGGACGACGAGCAGTACTTC	CASTRGQDDEQYF	many	TRBJ2-7	TRBV18	TRBD1
TGCAGTGCAAATGGACTAGCGGGAACTGCCGAAGAGACCCAGTACTTC	CSANGLAGTAEETQYF	many	TRBJ2-5	TRBV20-1	TRBD2
TGTGCCAGCAGTTTTAGGCTAGCGGGACATACAGATACGCAGTATTTT	CASSFRLAGHTDTQYF	many	TRBJ2-3	TRBV12-3/TRBV12-4	TRBD2
TGCAGTGCTAGAGCCGCGGACAGGGGGCGCTTAGAAAAACTGTTTTTT	CSARAADRGRLEKLFF	NA	TRBJ1-4	TRBV20-1	TRBD1
TGTGCCACCAGTGACCCCTTCCATACGCAGTATTTT	CATSDPFHTQYF	many	TRBJ2-3	TRBV24-1	NA
TGTGCCAGCAAAGGCCAGGGACGGTGGCAGCCCCAGCATTTT	CASKGQGRWQPQHF	many	TRBJ1-5	TRBV6-1	NA
TGCGCCAGCAGCTCCACCGGGACTAGCTCGGATACGCAGTATTTT	CASSSTGTSSDTQYF	once	TRBJ2-3	TRBV5-1	TRBD2
TGCGCCAGCAGCCCACTAGCGGCCGAGGGAGAGACCCAGTACTTC	CASSPLAAEGETQYF	many	TRBJ2-5	TRBV5-1	TRBD2